The text below deals with one T cell receptor beta chain. Via MiXCR, TCRdb re-called the 5' RACE reads, giving one row per CDR3 protein. The sample records some 64,000 distinct CDR3 sequences, less than 20% being singletons. This specimen belongs to a study of early T cells in non-severe SARS-CoV-2 infection. The junction had 5 bases not matched to a gene; V was cut back by 6 bases and J by 3 bases. The CDR3 contains 14 residues. Germline lookup yields CDR1 MNHEY and CDR2 SVGEGT. Specimen: whole blood, collected at baseline. V and J are TRBV6-2 or TRBV6-3 and TRBJ2-7, with 10 bases fitting TRBD1. This receptor was obtained from an adult who was a healthcare worker with PCR-confirmed SARS-CoV-2 infection or an uninfected control (not recorded which). The CDR3 region is CASRGTGERYEQYF. CDR3 in DNA: TGTGCCAGCAGGGGGACAGGGGAACGCTACGAGCAGTACTTC.